The source of this TCR beta chain is a study of blood T cell repertoires in COVID-19. Turning to the study itself: COVID-19 samples collected from the United States, Italy and Spain covered acute and convalescent phases. The cDNA or gDNA used as material had been derived from T cells, B-cell-depleted T cells, or PBMCs.

This CDR3 is built from 17 residues. Germline V lookup: CDR1 LNHDA, CDR2 SQIVND (reference sequence). Trimming removed 3 bases from V and 9 bases from J; junction bases left unmatched: 15. Under the authors' procedure: Amplifying reference gene primers gave estimates of nucleated cell counts. Sequenced by immunoSEQ multiplex PCR; TCRdb stores in-frame clones only, minus some. V and J calls and clone size are those listed in that table; D and trimming were worked out from the DNA. The sample contains fewer than 110,000 clones, 84% of which appear only once. The sample consisted of peripheral blood. The chain is built from TRBV19 and TRBJ2-1, with 9 bases aligning to TRBD2. The source of this sequence is a human donor in a cohort sampled during active or convalescent COVID-19. The CDR3 reads CASSIGGRRGGPGEQFF. In DNA form, the CDR3 reads TGTGCCAGTAGTATTGGCGGAAGGCGGGGGGGCCCGGGTGAGCAGTTCTTC.